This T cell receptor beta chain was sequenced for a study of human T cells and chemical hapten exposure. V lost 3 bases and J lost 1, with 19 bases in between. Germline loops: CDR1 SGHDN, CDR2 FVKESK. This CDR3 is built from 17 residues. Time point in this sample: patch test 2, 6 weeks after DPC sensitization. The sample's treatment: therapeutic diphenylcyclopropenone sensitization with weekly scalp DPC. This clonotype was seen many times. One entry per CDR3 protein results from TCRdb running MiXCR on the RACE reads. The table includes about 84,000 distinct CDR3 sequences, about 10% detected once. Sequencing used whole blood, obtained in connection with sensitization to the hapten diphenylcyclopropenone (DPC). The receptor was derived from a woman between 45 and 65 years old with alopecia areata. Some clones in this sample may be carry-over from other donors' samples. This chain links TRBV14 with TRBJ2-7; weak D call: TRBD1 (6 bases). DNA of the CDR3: TGTGCCAGCAGCCATCCGGGTGGGCAGGGGAAATCCTACGAGCAGTACTTC. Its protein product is CASSHPGGQGKSYEQYF.